This TCR beta chain stems from a study of T-cell reconstitution after alpha-beta-depleted transplantation in children. Preparation of the TCRbeta library involved a method that used unique molecular identifiers. TCRdb processed the PCR reads anew with MiXCR; each CDR3 protein has one entry. The sample lists a few hundred thousand distinct CDR3 sequences, 10% to 15% occurring once. Per germline, CDR1 SEHNR and CDR2 FQNEAQ (reference sequence). The CDR3 loop spans 13 amino acids. Trimming left V 2 bases short and J 5 bases short, with 9 bases between. This receptor was obtained from a male patient younger than 18 who had a stem cell transplant for acute myeloid leukemia, so the T cells may come from the graft donor. The sequences come from PBMCs, mostly from graft donor cells, collected 360 days after TCRalphabeta/CD19-depleted stem cell transplant. The rearrangement uses TRBV7-9 and TRBJ2-5; D uncertain. CDR3 coding DNA: TGTGCCAGCAGCTTATGGGGTTTGGAGACCCAGTACTTC. This codes for CASSLWGLETQYF.